These T cell receptor beta chains were read from a single sample in a study of metastatic and nonmetastatic thyroid tumors. TCRdb re-clonotyped the PCR reads via MiXCR. The sample includes over 15,000 clones, 30% to 40% of them seen just once. The sequencing input was tumor tissue. All receptors come from a female donor with papillary thyroid cancer or a benign thyroid nodule (not recorded which). Some clones in this sample may be carry-over from other donors' samples. The CDR3 runs from the conserved cysteine through the conserved F or W. The order of the fields is D gene, clone size, V gene, J gene, CDR3 protein, CDR3 DNA. D genes are given only for firm matches. Clone sizes are given selectively: once, few, many, or a class where the clone is expanded.

TRBD1,NA,TRBV18,TRBJ1-4,CASSQKDRGPEKLFF,TGTGCCAGCTCCCAGAAAGACAGGGGGCCTGAAAAACTGTTTTTT
NA,many,TRBV6-2/TRBV6-3,TRBJ2-1,CASSPSTYRVPDNEQFF,TGTGCCAGCAGTCCGTCGACTTACCGGGTTCCCGACAATGAGCAGTTCTTC
NA,NA,TRBV27,TRBJ2-7,CARSAGLKEQYF,TGTGCCCGCAGTGCCGGACTGAAAGAGCAGTACTTC
NA,few,TRBV28,TRBJ1-2,CASSLEDYGYTF,TGTGCCAGCAGTTTAGAAGATTATGGCTACACCTTC
TRBD1,NA,TRBV28,TRBJ1-2,CASSSPGQMTSYTF,TGTGCCAGCAGTTCCCCGGGACAGATGACTTCCTACACCTTC
NA,many,TRBV10-1,TRBJ1-1,CASSDSGTPTTEAFF,TGCGCCAGCAGTGACTCTGGGACACCCACCACTGAAGCTTTCTTT
TRBD1,many,TRBV5-4,TRBJ1-1,CASSYTTGQGFLNTEAFF,TGTGCCAGCAGCTACACGACGGGACAGGGGTTTTTGAACACTGAAGCTTTCTTT
TRBD1,NA,TRBV19,TRBJ1-2,CASSDPRGDRGLNGYTF,TGTGCCAGTAGCGACCCAAGAGGGGACAGAGGTTTAAATGGCTACACCTTC
NA,NA,TRBV12-3/TRBV12-4,TRBJ2-7,CASSLAPRGGGQYF,TGTGCCAGCAGTTTAGCGCCTCGGGGTGGCGGGCAGTACTTC
NA,few,TRBV6-6,TRBJ2-7,CASSYSIDPGEQYF,TGTGCCAGCAGTTACTCGATAGATCCGGGAGAGCAGTACTTC
NA,NA,TRBV7-8,TRBJ2-2,CARRKPGAATGELFF,TGTGCCCGCAGGAAACCGGGGGCGGCCACCGGGGAGCTGTTTTTT
TRBD2,NA,TRBV6-2/TRBV6-3,TRBJ2-7,CASSYPSLAGTEQYF,TGTGCCAGCAGTTACCCCAGCCTAGCGGGGACCGAGCAGTACTTC
NA,NA,TRBV5-1,TRBJ2-2,CASSPNVGVATGELFF,TGCGCCAGCAGCCCGAATGTCGGGGTAGCAACCGGGGAGCTGTTTTTT
NA,few,TRBV19,TRBJ2-7,CASSIGRRIIHEQYF,TGTGCCAGTAGTATTGGGAGACGGATTATCCACGAGCAGTACTTC
NA,few,TRBV6-6,TRBJ2-7,CASSYSSQGGYEQYF,TGTGCCAGCAGTTACTCGTCCCAGGGAGGCTACGAGCAGTACTTC
TRBD1,few,TRBV20-1,TRBJ1-5,CSASRLGQSNQPQHF,TGCAGTGCTAGTCGGTTGGGACAGAGCAATCAGCCCCAGCATTTT
NA,few,TRBV27,TRBJ2-3,CASSLTPFSSDTQYF,TGTGCCAGCAGTTTAACACCCTTTAGCTCAGATACGCAGTATTTT
TRBD1,NA,TRBV28,TRBJ1-1,CASRGTGLGMTEAFF,TGTGCCAGCAGGGGGACAGGACTCGGGATGACTGAAGCTTTCTTT
TRBD1,few,TRBV19,TRBJ2-7,CASSPGTGPYEQYF,TGTGCCAGTAGTCCCGGGACAGGCCCCTACGAGCAGTACTTC
NA,NA,TRBV11-3,TRBJ2-7,CASSLVPTYEQYF,TGTGCCAGCAGCTTAGTGCCAACCTACGAGCAGTACTTC
TRBD2,NA,TRBV6-1,TRBJ2-7,CASSVAGTSGSYEQYF,TGTGCCAGCAGTGTAGCCGGGACTAGCGGGAGTTACGAGCAGTACTTC
TRBD2,NA,TRBV19,TRBJ2-3,CASSMSGTSGSDTQYF,TGTGCCAGTAGTATGTCCGGGACTAGCGGTTCAGATACGCAGTATTTT
TRBD1,NA,TRBV6-1,TRBJ2-1,CASSGGTGYNEQFF,TGTGCCAGCAGTGGCGGGACAGGGTATAATGAGCAGTTCTTC
NA,few,TRBV6-1,TRBJ2-3,CASSEFGTDTQYF,TGTGCCAGCAGTGAATTCGGGACAGATACGCAGTATTTT
TRBD1,few,TRBV6-1,TRBJ2-1,CASSESRGLWIGNEQFF,TGTGCCAGCAGTGAGAGCAGGGGGCTTTGGATAGGCAATGAGCAGTTCTTC
NA,NA,TRBV6-1,TRBJ2-5,CASREDGDEEETQYF,TGTGCCAGCAGGGAAGATGGGGACGAAGAAGAGACCCAGTACTTC
TRBD2,NA,TRBV9,TRBJ2-2,CASSDPGTSGGWNTGELFF,TGTGCCAGCAGCGACCCCGGGACTAGCGGGGGTTGGAACACCGGGGAGCTGTTTTTT
NA,NA,TRBV12-3/TRBV12-4,TRBJ2-7,CASSLKGSHEQYF,TGTGCCAGCAGTTTGAAAGGATCCCACGAGCAGTACTTC
NA,NA,TRBV28,TRBJ1-1,CASSFRIRNSEAFF,TGTGCCAGCAGTTTCAGGATAAGGAACAGTGAAGCTTTCTTT
NA,few,TRBV19,TRBJ1-4,CASSPGRQFDEKLFF,TGTGCCAGTAGTCCTGGGAGACAGTTTGATGAAAAACTGTTTTTT
NA,NA,TRBV2,TRBJ2-1,CASRRTTPGNEQFF,TGTGCCAGCCGACGGACAACGCCCGGCAATGAGCAGTTCTTC
TRBD2,medium-sized,TRBV20-1,TRBJ2-1,CSARASSGSGNEQFF,TGCAGTGCTAGAGCGTCTAGCGGGAGTGGAAATGAGCAGTTCTTC